This T cell receptor beta chain was found in a study of cytomegalovirus exposure and HLA in healthy donors. PCR involved 60 Vbeta and 13 Jbeta primers. Measured with immunoSEQ multiplex PCR; TCRdb has only the in-frame clones, and not every one. This table holds over 150,000 clones, over 60% found once. Study results and caveats: According to reports, the classifier identified cytomegalovirus status with high specificity and sensitivity. By HLA locus, TCR association rates varied in a later analysis, with DRB1 showing the most and HLA-C the fewest.

Of note for this clone: Its antigen remains unidentified.

This clonotype was obtained from a woman under 40 in good health and CMV-seronegative. The sequencing input was PBMCs.

The CDR3 DNA follows: TGCAGCGTCCAGCTTCGACAGAACACTGAAGCTTTCTTT. It yields the protein CSVQLRQNTEAFF. This sequence joins TRBV29-1 and TRBJ1-1, with D hard to call. Germline CDR1 and CDR2: SQVTM and ANQGSEA. Trimming took off 6 bases at V and 1 base at J, with 12 bases between the two ends. The CDR3 is made up of 13 amino acids.